Sequencing of this T cell receptor (beta chain) was carried out in a study of blood T cell repertoires in COVID-19 (TCRdb year 2020). As for the study more broadly: Collaborator samples came from the United States, Italy and Spain and covered acute and convalescent phases of COVID-19. The material from the prospective study consisted of cDNA or gDNA derived from T cells, B-cell-depleted T cells, or PBMCs. The dataset comprised deeply sampled blood TCRbeta repertoires from subjects exposed to, actively infected with, or recovered from COVID-19. A freely available public database, intended as a resource for researchers studying the immune response to SARS-CoV-2, is where the repertoires were released. Samples came from the ongoing ImmuneRACE study (first 160 participants) plus 1,254 subjects from 6 global collaborators. Nearly every sample came with metadata listing a de-identified subject ID, COVID-19 status, age in years and sex. Where available, HLA class I and class II types were taken from metadata supplied by the sample provider and were not determined by assay-based typing.

Each collaborating institution followed its own protocols to collect whole blood in K2EDTA tubes. Collaborator samples were shipped for TCRbeta analysis as frozen whole blood, isolated PBMCs, or DNA extracted from either sample type. To note about this clone: Its antigen remains undetermined. Base-call qualities are not available, and no considerably larger clone is one nucleotide away.

The immunoSEQ Assay, a bias-controlled multiplex PCR, was used to amplify TCRbeta CDR3 regions from genomic DNA. The authors' analysis ran thus. The number of nucleated cells in each sample was estimated from the amplification of reference gene primers within the assay. To quantify the absolute abundance of each unique TCRbeta CDR3 rearrangement, sequence reads were collapsed and filtered. For each sample, productive Simpson clonality was calculated by taking the square root of Simpson's diversity index across productive rearrangements. TCRdb's version of the immuneACCESS table is confined to in-frame rearrangements and falls short of the full clone set. An unresolved V gene accounts for under half of the shortfall where checked; the remainder is of unknown origin. V, J and clone size were drawn from that table, and D and trimming were deduced from the DNA. Across this sample there are 650,000 to 800,000 clones, with 90% seen only once. The top ten clonotypes cover over 0.2% of the sample.

Study-level results and caveats: How much clinical and demographic metadata was included differed by source and by participant, and the metadata was provided uncurated.

Sequenced material: peripheral blood. The sequence derives from a woman aged 18-29 years with acute or convalescent COVID-19.

This receptor carries the CDR3 CASSNRGELSGANVLTF. In nucleotide form, the sequence is TGTGCCAGCAGCAATCGCGGGGAACTATCTGGGGCCAACGTCCTGACTTTC. The rearranged segments are TRBV21-1 and TRBJ2-6; the listed D gene, TRBD2, was not tested against the DNA. TRBV21-1 is a pseudogene locus. From cysteine to phenylalanine, the CDR3 is 17 amino acids long. The DNA shown is the 51-base CDR3, in frame from base 1.